The next 7 T cell receptor beta chains were all read from a single sample in a study of blood T cell repertoires in COVID-19. Data came from immunoSEQ multiplex PCR; TCRdb stores just in-frame clones and leaves some out. The sample carries roughly 100,000 clones, about 88% recorded once. Sequencing used peripheral blood. Receptors originate from a human donor in a cohort sampled during active COVID-19.

The rearrangement joins TRBV3-1 (or the pseudogene TRBV3-2) to TRBJ2-7, with 12 nucleotides matching TRBD2. Germline trimming cut 4 bases from V and 0 bases from J; bases unmatched to any gene: 1. CDR1 LGHDT and CDR2 YNNKEL come from the germline V gene (reference sequence). The CDR3 contains 15 residues. CDR3 bases: TGTGCCAGCAGCCGGGGACTAGCGGGCTCCTACGAGCAGTACTTC. It specifies CASSRGLAGSYEQYF.

V gene TRBV18 combines with J gene TRBJ1-3; a weak D match, TRBD1 (5 bases). Germline V gene sequence: CDR1 KGHSH, CDR2 LQKENI. Between the trimmed V and J ends, which lost 0 bases and 0 bases, there was a span of 15 bases. This CDR3 is 18 amino acids long. CDR3 DNA sequence: TGTGCCAGCTCACCACCTTCGGGCAGGGCGAGCTCTGGAAACACCATATATTTT. Its translation is CASSPPSGRASSGNTIYF. The whole variable domain, remainder taken from reference TRBV18 and TRBJ1-3, is NAGVMQNPRHLVRRRGQEARLRCSPMKGHSHVYWYRQLPEEGLKFMVYLQKENIIDESGMPKERFSAEFPKEGPSILRIQQVVRGDSAAYFCASSPPSGRASSGNTIYFGEGSWLTVV.

This clone was observed a single time. This rearrangement joins TRBV4-1 to TRBJ2-3; D gene unclear. V was shortened by 5 bases and J by 2 bases, with 8 bases between the two germline ends. Germline V gene sequence: CDR1 MGHRA, CDR2 YSYEKL. The CDR3 is 13 amino acids. The CDR3 is CASSALVTDTQYF. The CDR3 coding sequence is TGCGCCAGCAGCGCACTGGTCACAGATACGCAGTATTTT.

The V gene is TRBV7-8, the J gene TRBJ2-1; D unclear. V lost 3 bases, J lost 9 bases, and 6 bases lay in between. Per germline, CDR1 SGHVS and CDR2 FQNEAQ. This CDR3 spans 11 amino acids. CDR3 in amino acids: CASSLSVEQFF. In DNA form, the CDR3 reads TGTGCCAGCAGCTTGAGTGTTGAGCAGTTCTTC.

The gene calls are TRBV7-2 and TRBJ2-5, with 11 positions matching TRBD2. Per the germline V gene, CDR1 is SGHTA and CDR2 is FQGNSA. The CDR3 sequence is 15 residues long. V lost 5 bases to trimming and J lost 7 bases; unmatched junction nucleotides: 9. The CDR3 reads CASSLGSGGVATQYF. The CDR3 bases are TGTGCCAGCAGCCTGGGTAGCGGGGGGGTTGCGACCCAGTACTTC.

The chain uses TRBV29-1 and TRBJ1-2; no reliable D call. This CDR3 has 15 residues. V was shortened by 0 bases and J by 0 bases, with 11 bases between the two germline ends. Germline CDR1 SQVTM, CDR2 ANQGSEA. The CDR3 nucleotides are TGCAGCGTTGAAGACAGGTTACACCCTAACTATGGCTACACCTTC. It encodes CSVEDRLHPNYGYTF.

This sequence joins TRBV19 and TRBJ2-7, with 9 bases matching TRBD1. CDR1 LNHDA and CDR2 SQIVND come from the germline V gene (reference sequence). The CDR3 covers 17 residues. The junction had 18 bases not matched to a gene; V was cut back by 6 bases and J by 6 bases. The CDR3 here is CASSRRGQGSNIGEQYF. The DNA of the CDR3 is TGTGCCAGTAGCCGCCGGGGACAGGGCTCGAATATCGGCGAGCAGTACTTC.